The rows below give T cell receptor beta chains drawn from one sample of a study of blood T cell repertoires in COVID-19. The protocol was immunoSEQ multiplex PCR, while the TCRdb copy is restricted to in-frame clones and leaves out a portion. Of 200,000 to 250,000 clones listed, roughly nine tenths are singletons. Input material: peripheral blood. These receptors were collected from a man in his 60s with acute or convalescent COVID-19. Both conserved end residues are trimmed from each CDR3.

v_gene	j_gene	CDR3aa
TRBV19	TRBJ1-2	ASSIVQEGYT
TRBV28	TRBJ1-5	ASSPVGISNQPQH
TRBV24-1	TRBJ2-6	ATSNSGTGISGANVLT
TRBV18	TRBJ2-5	ASSSRLAGVRETQY
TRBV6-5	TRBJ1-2	ASSYATGGYT
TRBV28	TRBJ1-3	ASTLPGDGNTIY
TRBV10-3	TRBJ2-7	AISAQGGEQY
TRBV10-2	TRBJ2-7	ASSELVSGTDEQY
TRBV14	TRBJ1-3	ASSQVVRAGNTIY
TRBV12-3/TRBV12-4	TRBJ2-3	ASSWDYDTQY
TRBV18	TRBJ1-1	ASSPFSGDRAHTEAF
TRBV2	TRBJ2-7	ASSWRDRGTEQY
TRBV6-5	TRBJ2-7	ATRGGDWEQY
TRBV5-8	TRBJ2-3	ASSLVAGGPGDTQY
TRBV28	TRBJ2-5	ASSLNLGQQETQY
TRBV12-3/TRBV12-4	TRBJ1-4	ASSSGNEKLF
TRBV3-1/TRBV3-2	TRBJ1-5	ASSRGTGSQPQH
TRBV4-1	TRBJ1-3	ASSRDRENSGNTIY
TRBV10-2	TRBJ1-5	ASSEGGAQPQH
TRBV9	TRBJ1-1	ASSVAPRSDTEAF
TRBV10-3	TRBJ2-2	AISESKGANTGELF
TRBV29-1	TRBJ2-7	SVQGGQASYEQY
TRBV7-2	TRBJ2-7	ASSLRDYLGEQY
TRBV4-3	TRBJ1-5	ASSQEIGQPQH
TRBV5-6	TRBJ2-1	ASSLSLGTEDPF
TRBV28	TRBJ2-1	ASRHGTGGSNEQF
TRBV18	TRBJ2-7	ASSRTTYEQY
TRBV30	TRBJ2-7	AWSGLAGLSYEQY
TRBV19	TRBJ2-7	ASSTGHRSHEQY
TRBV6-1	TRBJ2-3	ASSDTASVADTQY
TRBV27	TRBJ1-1	ASSPREAMNTEAF
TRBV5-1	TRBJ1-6	ASSFQGADGNSPLH
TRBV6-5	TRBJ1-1	ASSYRGLDTEAF
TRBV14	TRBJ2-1	ASSLTPDREKGEEF
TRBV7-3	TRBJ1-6	ASRDQGYNSPLH
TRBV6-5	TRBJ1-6	ASSWTGGDSPLH
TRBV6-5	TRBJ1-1	ASSYSGGSTEAF
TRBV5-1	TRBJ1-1	ASSLDQGSTEAF
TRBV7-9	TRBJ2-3	ASSSFLAGPTDTQY
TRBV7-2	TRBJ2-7	ASTLRRGQYEQY
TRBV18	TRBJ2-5	ASSPPSAETQY
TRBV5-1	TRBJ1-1	ASSLPGRTGDDTEAF
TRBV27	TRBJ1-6	ASSLLGDRTNSPLH
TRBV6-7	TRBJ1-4	ASLIRGIKVKLF
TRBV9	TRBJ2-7	ASSAGTSGIGYEQY
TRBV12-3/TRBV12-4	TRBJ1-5	ASSPGRHGPQH
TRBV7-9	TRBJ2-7	ASSQRSEQY
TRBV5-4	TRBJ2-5	ASRPEWGGETQY
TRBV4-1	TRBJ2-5	ASSRQGQETQY
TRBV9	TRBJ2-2	ASSGFGAGELF
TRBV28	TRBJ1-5	ASSLMNQPQH
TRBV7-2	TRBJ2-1	ASSAFAGDEQF
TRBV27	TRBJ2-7	ASRSGNPIAYEQY
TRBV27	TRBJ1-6	ASNPGGTYSPLH
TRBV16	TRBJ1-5	ASSQFFAAYQPQH
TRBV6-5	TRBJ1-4	ASSSRTGDEKLF
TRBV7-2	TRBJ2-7	ASSLAGGTVSEQY
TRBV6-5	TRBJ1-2	ASRLEEWEGYT
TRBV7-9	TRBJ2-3	ASSPPASGRTTDTQY